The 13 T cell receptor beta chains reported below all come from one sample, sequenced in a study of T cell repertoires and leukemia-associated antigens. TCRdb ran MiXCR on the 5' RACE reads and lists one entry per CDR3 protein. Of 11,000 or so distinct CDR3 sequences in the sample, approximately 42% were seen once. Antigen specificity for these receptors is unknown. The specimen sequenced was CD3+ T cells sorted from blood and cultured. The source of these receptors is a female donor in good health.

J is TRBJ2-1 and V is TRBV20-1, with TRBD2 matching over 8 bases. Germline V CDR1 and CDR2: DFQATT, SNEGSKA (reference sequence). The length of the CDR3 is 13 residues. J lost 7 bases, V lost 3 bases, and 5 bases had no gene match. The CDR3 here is CSASEGGGNEQFF. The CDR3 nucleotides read TGCAGTGCTAGCGAGGGCGGGGGGAATGAGCAGTTCTTC.

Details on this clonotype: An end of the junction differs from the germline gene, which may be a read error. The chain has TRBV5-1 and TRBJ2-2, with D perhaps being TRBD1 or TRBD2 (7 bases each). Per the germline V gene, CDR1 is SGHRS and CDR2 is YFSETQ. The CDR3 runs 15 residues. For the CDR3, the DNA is TGCGCCAGTAGCCGGGGGGACAGCCACTCCGGGGAGCCGTTTTTT. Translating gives CASSRGDSHSGEPFF.

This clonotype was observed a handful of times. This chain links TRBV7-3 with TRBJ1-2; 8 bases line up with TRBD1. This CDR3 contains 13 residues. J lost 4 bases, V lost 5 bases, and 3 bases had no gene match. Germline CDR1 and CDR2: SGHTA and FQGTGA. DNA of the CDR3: TGTGCCAGCAGCACCGGGACAGGCTATGGCTACACCTTC. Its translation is CASSTGTGYGYTF.

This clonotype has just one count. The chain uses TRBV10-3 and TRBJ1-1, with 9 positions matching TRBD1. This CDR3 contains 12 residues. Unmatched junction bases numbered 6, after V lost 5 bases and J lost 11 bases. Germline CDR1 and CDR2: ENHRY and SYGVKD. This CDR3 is CAISSTGGVAFF. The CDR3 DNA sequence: TGTGCCATCAGTTCAACAGGGGGCGTTGCTTTCTTT.

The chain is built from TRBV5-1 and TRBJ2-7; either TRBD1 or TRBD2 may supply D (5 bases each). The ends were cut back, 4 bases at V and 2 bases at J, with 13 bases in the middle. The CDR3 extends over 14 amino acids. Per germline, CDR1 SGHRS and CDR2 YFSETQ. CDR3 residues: CASSPIGTAYEQYF. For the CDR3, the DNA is TGCGCCAGCAGCCCAATTGGGACCGCCTACGAGCAGTACTTC.

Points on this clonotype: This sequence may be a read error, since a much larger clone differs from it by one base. The CDR3 here is CSARDMYGGAPYNGQFF. CDR3 nucleotide sequence: TGCAGTGCTAGAGATATGTACGGCGGAGCACCCTACAATGGGCAGTTCTTC. The rearrangement joins TRBV20-1 to TRBJ2-1; D not certain. This CDR3 has 17 residues. The germline V gene encodes CDR1 DFQATT and CDR2 SNEGSKA (reference sequence).

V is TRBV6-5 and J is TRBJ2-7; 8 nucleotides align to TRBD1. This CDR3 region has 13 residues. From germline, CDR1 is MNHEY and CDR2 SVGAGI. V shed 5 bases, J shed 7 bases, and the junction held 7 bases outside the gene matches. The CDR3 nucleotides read TGTGCCAGCAGTAGGGGGACAGGACATGAGCAGTACTTC. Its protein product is CASSRGTGHEQYF.

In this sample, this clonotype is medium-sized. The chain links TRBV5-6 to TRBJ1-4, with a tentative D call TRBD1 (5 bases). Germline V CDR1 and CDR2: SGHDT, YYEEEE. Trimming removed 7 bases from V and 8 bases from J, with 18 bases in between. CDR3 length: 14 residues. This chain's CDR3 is CASAESRDVEKLFF. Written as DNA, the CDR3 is TGTGCCAGCGCCGAGTCGCGGGACGTCGAAAAACTGTTTTTT.

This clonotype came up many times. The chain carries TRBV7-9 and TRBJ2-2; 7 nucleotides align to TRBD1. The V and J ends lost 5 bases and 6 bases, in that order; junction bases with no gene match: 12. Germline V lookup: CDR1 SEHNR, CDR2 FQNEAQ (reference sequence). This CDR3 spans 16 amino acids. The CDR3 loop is CASSESKTGMAGELFF. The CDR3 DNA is TGTGCCAGCAGCGAATCCAAGACAGGGATGGCCGGGGAGCTGTTTTTT.

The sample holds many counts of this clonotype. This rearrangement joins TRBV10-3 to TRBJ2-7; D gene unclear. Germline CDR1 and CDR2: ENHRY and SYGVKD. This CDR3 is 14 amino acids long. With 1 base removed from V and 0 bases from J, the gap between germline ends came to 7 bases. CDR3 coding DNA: TGTGCCATCAGTGAGTTTTCAGACTCCTACGAGCAGTACTTC. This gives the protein CAISEFSDSYEQYF.

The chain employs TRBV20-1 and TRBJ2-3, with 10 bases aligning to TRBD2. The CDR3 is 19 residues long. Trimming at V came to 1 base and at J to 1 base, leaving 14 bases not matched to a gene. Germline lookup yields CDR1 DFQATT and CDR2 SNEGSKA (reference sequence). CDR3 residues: CSARGGLAGVQWGTDTQYF. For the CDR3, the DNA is TGCAGTGCTAGAGGGGGGCTAGCGGGAGTGCAGTGGGGCACAGATACGCAGTATTTT.

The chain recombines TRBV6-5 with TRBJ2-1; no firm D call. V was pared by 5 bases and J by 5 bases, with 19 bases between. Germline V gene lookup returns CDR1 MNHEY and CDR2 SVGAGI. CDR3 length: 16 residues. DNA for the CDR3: TGTGCCAGCAGTCATCAGACTCCGCAGGTCAACAATGAGCAGTTCTTC. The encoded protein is CASSHQTPQVNNEQFF.

Here the CDR3 DNA reads TGCGCCAGCAGGACCAACCCGGCGGGGAATACGCAGTATTTT. It specifies CASRTNPAGNTQYF. The rearrangement uses TRBV5-1 and TRBJ2-3, with D perhaps matching TRBD2 (6 bases). The V and J ends lost 5 bases and 7 bases respectively, with 17 bases between them. The CDR3 consists of 14 residues. CDR1 is SGHRS, CDR2 YFSETQ, per germline.